The 2 T cell receptor beta chains below all came from one sample that was sequenced in a study of radiation and T cells in renal cell carcinoma. The method was immunoSEQ multiplex PCR; TCRdb's version includes in-frame clones alone and lacks a portion of them. The sample has 130,000 or so clones; around four fifths are singletons. The time point is: baseline pretreatment blood. Treatment denoted: 15 Gy SBRT to primary tumor, nephrectomy 4 weeks later. Here the sequenced sample was blood, taken from a patient whose treatment included radiotherapy and nephrectomy. The receptors were sampled from a woman aged 50 to 60 with renal cell carcinoma.

This clone appeared a single time. CDR3 region: CASTRQGWETQYF. The CDR3 DNA follows: TGCGCCAGCACCCGACAGGGCTGGGAGACCCAGTACTTC. This chain uses TRBV23-1 with TRBJ2-5; 7 bases line up with TRBD1. TRBV23-1 falls under the ORF class, with uncertain function. The CDR3 is 13 amino acids. The V segment lost 7 bases and the J segment 5 bases; nucleotides outside the gene matches: 7.

This chain connects TRBV18 to TRBJ2-5, with D tentatively TRBD1 (5 bases). Germline-derived CDR1 and CDR2 are KGHSH and LQKENI. Trimming pared 6 bases from V and 5 bases from J, leaving 13 bases between. The CDR3 sequence is 13 residues long. CDR3 in amino acids: CASSSRVGETQYF. The CDR3 nucleotides are TGTGCCAGCTCCTCCAGGGTAGGCGAGACCCAGTACTTC.